Listed below are T cell receptor beta chains from one sample, sequenced in a study of identical twins. TCRdb independently ran MiXCR on the 5' RACE reads; one entry per CDR3 protein. The repertoire includes 550,000 to 800,000 distinct CDR3 sequences, just over 7% of them detected once, and approximately 1.5% sits in the top ten. This sample also appeared in a second study, on yellow fever vaccine responses in identical twins.

Material: PBMCs. The receptor source for this set is a woman under 30 in good health. CDR3s include the opening cysteine and the closing phenylalanine or tryptophan. The order of the fields is V gene, J gene, CDR3 protein.

TRBV12-3/TRBV12-4	TRBJ2-7	CASSPSGTYSYEQYF
TRBV5-1	TRBJ1-2	CASSLDQGRGYTF
TRBV12-3/TRBV12-4	TRBJ2-3	CASSLWRSSTDTQYF
TRBV2	TRBJ1-1	CASGRQGGTEAFF
TRBV9	TRBJ2-7	CASSLQGGNYEQYF
TRBV4-2	TRBJ2-1	CASSQDLAGGPSGNEQFF
TRBV10-2	TRBJ2-1	CASSAERGGLDEQFF
TRBV12-3/TRBV12-4	TRBJ1-1	CASSFTRGRGMNTEAFF
TRBV24-1	TRBJ2-1	CATSDGGAGAHNEQFF
TRBV20-1	TRBJ2-1	CSARGSGTANEQFF
TRBV11-1	TRBJ2-1	CASSPATGTSGGRVSYNEQFF
TRBV10-3	TRBJ2-1	CAISESGGVSGSAYNEQFF
TRBV11-2	TRBJ1-1	CASSPLGMGAFF
TRBV5-6	TRBJ2-7	CASSLEGLAYEQYF
TRBV20-1	TRBJ1-6	CSAEGQHNNSPLHF
TRBV5-5	TRBJ2-1	CASSSGRERGNEQFF
TRBV12-3/TRBV12-4	TRBJ2-7	CASTPGQHRSYEQYF
TRBV3-1	TRBJ2-5	CASSQATASKRETQYF
TRBV28	TRBJ1-4	CASSLWTGNEKLFF
TRBV3-1	TRBJ2-1	CASSLTRTVSSYNEQFF
TRBV20-1	TRBJ1-1	CSAPRQGSEAFF
TRBV5-1	TRBJ2-5	CASSPRGGTGSETQYF
TRBV28	TRBJ1-1	CASRAGGLMNTEAFF
TRBV4-1	TRBJ2-1	CASSNYIAPPEQFF
TRBV12-3/TRBV12-4	TRBJ2-7	CASSQQIYEQYF
TRBV4-2	TRBJ2-7	CASSQDWVAGLDEQYF
TRBV18	TRBJ2-3	CATKPGGYTDTQYF
TRBV20-1	TRBJ2-2	CSAPREGPSGELFF
TRBV11-2	TRBJ2-1	CASSSPGGDEQFF
TRBV28	TRBJ1-2	CASSATTGTYGYTF
TRBV5-1	TRBJ1-1	CASSLVGVGTEAFF